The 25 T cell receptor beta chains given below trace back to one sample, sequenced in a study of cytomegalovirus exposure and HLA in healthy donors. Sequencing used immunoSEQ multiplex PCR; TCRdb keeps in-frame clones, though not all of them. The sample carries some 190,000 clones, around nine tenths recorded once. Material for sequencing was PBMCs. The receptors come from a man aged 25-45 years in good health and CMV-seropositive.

This chain's CDR3 is CASSFETGLGGYTF. CDR3 DNA sequence: TGTGCCAGCAGTTTCGAAACAGGTTTGGGTGGCTACACCTTC. The J gene is TRBJ1-2, the V gene TRBV7-2, with D maybe TRBD1 (5 bases). The length of the CDR3 is 14 residues. Germline V lookup: CDR1 SGHTA, CDR2 FQGNSA. The V and J ends lost 6 bases and 7 bases respectively, with 18 bases between them. Looking up the rest from reference TRBV7-2 and TRBJ1-2 gives the full variable domain: GAGVSQSPSNKVTEKGKDVELRCDPISGHTALYWYRQSLGQGLEFLIYFQGNSAPDKSGLPSDRFSAERTGGSVSTLTIQRTQQEDSAVYLCASSFETGLGGYTFGSGTRLTVV.

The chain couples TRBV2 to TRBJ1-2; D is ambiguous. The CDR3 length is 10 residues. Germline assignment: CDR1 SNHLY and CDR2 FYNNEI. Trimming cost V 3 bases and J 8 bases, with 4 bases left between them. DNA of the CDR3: TGTGCCAGCAGTGAGGACGGCTACACCTTC. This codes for CASSEDGYTF.

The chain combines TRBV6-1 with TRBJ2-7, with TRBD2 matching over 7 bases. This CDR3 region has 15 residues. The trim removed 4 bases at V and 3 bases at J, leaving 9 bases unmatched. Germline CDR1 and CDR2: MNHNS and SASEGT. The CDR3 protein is CASSVTRLAGYEQYF. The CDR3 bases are TGTGCCAGCAGTGTTACGAGACTAGCTGGCTACGAGCAGTACTTC.

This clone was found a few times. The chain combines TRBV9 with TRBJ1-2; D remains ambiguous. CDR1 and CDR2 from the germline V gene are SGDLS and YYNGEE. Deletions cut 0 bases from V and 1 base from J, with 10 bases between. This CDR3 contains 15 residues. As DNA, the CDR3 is TGTGCCAGCAGCGTAGGGGCAGAGGGTAACTATGGCTACACCTTC. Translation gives CASSVGAEGNYGYTF.

CDR3 nucleotides: TGTGCCAGCAGCTTAGGTCCAGCGGGGGGGCATAGGGATGAGCAGTTCTTC. Translating gives CASSLGPAGGHRDEQFF. This sequence joins TRBV11-2 and TRBJ2-1; 10 positions match TRBD2. Trimming at V came to 1 base and at J to 8 bases, leaving 11 bases not matched to a gene. The length of the CDR3 is 17 residues. In germline, CDR1 is SGHAT, CDR2 FQNNGV.

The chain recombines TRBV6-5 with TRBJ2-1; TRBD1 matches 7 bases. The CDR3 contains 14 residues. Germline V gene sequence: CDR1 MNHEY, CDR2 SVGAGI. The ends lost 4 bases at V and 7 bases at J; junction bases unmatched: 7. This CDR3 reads CASSFGTVGNEQFF. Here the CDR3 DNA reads TGTGCCAGCAGTTTCGGGACAGTCGGGAATGAGCAGTTCTTC.

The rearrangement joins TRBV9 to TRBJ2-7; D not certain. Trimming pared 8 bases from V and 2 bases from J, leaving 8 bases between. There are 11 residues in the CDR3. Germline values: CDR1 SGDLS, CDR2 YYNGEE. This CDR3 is CASDRTYEQYF. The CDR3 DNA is TGTGCCAGTGATAGAACCTACGAGCAGTACTTC. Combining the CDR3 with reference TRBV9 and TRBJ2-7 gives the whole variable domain DSGVTQTPKHLITATGQRVTLRCSPRSGDLSVYWYQQSLDQGLQFLIQYYNGEERAKGNILERFSAQQFPDLHSELNLSSLELGDSALYFCASDRTYEQYFGPGTRLTVT.

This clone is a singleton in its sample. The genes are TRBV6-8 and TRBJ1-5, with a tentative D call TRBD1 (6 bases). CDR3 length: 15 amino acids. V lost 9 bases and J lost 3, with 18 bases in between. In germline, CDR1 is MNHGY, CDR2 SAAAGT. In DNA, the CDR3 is TGTGCCAGTCCGCGGGGGGCGGTTGCCAATCAGCCCCAGCATTTT. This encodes CASPRGAVANQPQHF.

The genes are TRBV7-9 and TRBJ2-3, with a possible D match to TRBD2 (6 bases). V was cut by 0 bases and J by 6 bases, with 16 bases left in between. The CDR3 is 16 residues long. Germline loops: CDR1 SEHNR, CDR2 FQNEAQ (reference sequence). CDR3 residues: CASSLAWSGRRDTQYF. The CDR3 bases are TGTGCCAGCAGCTTAGCGTGGTCGGGGAGGAGGGATACGCAGTATTTT.

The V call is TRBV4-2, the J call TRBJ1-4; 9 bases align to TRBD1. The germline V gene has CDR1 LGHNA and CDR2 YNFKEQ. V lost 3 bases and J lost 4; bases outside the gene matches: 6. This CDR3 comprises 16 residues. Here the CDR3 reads CASSQEPGQGNEKLFF. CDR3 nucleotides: TGTGCCAGCAGCCAGGAGCCGGGACAGGGTAATGAAAAACTGTTTTTT.

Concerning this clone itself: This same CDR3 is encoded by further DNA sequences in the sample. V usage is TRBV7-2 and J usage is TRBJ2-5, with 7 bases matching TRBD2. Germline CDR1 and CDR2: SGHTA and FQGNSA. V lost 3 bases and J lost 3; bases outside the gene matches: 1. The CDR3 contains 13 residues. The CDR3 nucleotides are TGTGCCAGCAGCTTTGCGGGGGAAGAGACCCAGTACTTC. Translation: CASSFAGEETQYF.

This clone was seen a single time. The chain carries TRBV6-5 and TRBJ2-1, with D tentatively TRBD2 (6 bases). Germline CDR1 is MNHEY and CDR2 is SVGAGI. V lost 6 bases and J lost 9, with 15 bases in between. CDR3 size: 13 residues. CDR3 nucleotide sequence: TGTGCCAGCAGCCTGCTCCCTAGCGTTGAGCAGTTCTTC. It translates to CASSLLPSVEQFF.

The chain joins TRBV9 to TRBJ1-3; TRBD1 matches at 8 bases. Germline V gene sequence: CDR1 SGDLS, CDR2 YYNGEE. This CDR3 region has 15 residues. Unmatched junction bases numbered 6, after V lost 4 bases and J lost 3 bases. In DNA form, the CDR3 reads TGTGCCAGCAGCCGAGCGGACAGGGATGGAAACACCATATATTTT. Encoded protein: CASSRADRDGNTIYF.

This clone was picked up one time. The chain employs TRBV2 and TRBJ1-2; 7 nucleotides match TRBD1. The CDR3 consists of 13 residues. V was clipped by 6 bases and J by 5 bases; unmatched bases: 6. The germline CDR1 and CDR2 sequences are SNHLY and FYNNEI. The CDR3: CASRVTGVYGYTF. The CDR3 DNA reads TGTGCCAGCAGGGTTACAGGGGTGTATGGCTACACCTTC.

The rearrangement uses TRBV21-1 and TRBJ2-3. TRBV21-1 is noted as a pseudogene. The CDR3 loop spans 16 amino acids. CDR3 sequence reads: CASSKEGITSTDTQYF. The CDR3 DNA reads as TGTGCCAGCAGCAAAGAAGGCATTACTAGCACAGATACGCAGTATTTT.

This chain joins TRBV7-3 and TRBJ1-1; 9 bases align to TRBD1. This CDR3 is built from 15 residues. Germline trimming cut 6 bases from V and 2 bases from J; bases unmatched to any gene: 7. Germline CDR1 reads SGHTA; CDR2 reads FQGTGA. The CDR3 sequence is CASSHTGQGNTEAFF. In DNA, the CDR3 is TGTGCCAGCAGTCATACGGGACAGGGAAACACTGAAGCTTTCTTT.

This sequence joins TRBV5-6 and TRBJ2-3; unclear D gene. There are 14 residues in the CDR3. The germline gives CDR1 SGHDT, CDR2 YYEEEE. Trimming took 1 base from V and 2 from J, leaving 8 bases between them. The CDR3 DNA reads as TGTGCCAGCAGCTTGATCCAGGCCACAGATACGCAGTATTTT. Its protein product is CASSLIQATDTQYF.

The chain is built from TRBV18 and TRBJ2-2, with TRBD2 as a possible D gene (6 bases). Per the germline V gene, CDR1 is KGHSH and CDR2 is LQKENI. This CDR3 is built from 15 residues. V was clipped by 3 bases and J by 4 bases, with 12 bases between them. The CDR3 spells CASSPAWDSTGELFF. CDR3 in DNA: TGTGCCAGCTCACCCGCCTGGGACTCCACCGGGGAGCTGTTTTTT.

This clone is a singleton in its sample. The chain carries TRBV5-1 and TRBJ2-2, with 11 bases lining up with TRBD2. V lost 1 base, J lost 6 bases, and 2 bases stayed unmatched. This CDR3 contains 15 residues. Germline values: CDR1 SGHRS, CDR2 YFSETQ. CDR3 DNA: TGCGCCAGCAGCTTGCTAGCGGGGGGCCCCGGGGAGCTGTTTTTT. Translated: CASSLLAGGPGELFF.

CDR3 in DNA: TGTGCCAGTACCCGGACAGGCAATCAGCCCCAGCATTTT. This translates into CASTRTGNQPQHF. The genes are TRBV19 and TRBJ1-5; maybe TRBD1 (6 bases). V was shortened by 7 bases and J by 2 bases, with 9 bases between the two germline ends. Germline V CDR1 and CDR2: LNHDA, SQIVND (reference sequence). CDR3 size: 13 residues.

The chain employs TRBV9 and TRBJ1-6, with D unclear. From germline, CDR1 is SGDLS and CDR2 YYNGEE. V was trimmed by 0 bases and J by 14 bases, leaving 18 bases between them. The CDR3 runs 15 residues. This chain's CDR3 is CASSVGGGGIQALHF. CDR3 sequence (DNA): TGTGCCAGCAGCGTAGGGGGAGGAGGAATTCAAGCCCTCCACTTT.

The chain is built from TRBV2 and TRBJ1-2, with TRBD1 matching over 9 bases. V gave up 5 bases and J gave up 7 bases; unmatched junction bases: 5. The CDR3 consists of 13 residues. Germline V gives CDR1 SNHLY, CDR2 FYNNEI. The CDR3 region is CASSWGQGTGYTF. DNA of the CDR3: TGTGCCAGCAGTTGGGGACAGGGAACTGGCTACACCTTC. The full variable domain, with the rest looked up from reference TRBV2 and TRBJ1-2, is EPEVTQTPSHQVTQMGQEVILRCVPISNHLYFYWYRQILGQKVEFLVSFYNNEISEKSEIFDDQFSVERPDGSNFTLKIRSTKLEDSAMYFCASSWGQGTGYTFGSGTRLTVV.

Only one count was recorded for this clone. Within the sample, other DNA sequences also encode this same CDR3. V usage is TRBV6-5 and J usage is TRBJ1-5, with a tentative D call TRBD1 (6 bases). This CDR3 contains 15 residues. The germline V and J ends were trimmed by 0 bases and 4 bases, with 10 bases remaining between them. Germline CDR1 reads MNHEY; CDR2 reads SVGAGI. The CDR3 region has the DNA TGTGCCAGCAGTTACTCAGGAGGGGGTAATCAGCCCCAGCATTTT. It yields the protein CASSYSGGGNQPQHF.

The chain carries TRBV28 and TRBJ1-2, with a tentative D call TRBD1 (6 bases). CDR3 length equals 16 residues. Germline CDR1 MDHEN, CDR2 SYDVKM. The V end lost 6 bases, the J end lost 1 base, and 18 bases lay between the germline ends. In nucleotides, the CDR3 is TGTGCCAGCAGCAGCCCTCACAGGGCTAGTAACTATGGCTACACCTTC. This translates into CASSSPHRASNYGYTF.

The CDR3 is CASSPWDRENEKLFF. CDR3 DNA sequence: TGTGCCAGCAGCCCTTGGGACAGGGAGAATGAAAAACTGTTTTTT. The genes are TRBV9 and TRBJ1-4; 9 bases are shared with TRBD1. The CDR3 spans 15 residues. Germline loops: CDR1 SGDLS, CDR2 YYNGEE. The J segment lost 5 bases and the V segment lost 4 bases, leaving 6 bases of the junction unmatched.